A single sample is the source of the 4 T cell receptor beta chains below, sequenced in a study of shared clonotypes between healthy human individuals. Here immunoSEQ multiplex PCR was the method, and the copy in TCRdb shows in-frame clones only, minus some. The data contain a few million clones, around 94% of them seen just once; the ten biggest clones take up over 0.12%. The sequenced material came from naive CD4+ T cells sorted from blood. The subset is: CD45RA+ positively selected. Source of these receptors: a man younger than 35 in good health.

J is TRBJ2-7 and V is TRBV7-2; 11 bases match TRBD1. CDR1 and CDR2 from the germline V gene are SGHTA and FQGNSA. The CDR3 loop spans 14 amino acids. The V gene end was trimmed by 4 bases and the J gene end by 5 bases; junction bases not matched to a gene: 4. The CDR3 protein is CASSSDRGLNEQYF. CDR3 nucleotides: TGTGCCAGCAGCTCGGACAGGGGGCTGAACGAGCAGTACTTC.

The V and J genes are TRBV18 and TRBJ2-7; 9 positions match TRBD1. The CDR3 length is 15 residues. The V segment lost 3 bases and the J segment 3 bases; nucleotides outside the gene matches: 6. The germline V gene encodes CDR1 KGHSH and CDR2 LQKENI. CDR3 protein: CASSPWTGADYEQYF. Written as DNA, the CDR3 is TGTGCCAGCTCACCTTGGACAGGGGCAGACTACGAGCAGTACTTC.

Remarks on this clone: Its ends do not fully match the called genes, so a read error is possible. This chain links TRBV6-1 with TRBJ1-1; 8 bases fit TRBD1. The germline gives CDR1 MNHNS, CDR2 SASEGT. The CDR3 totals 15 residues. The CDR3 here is CASSEAGGRVTEAFF. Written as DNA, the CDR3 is TGTGCCAGTAGTGAGGCAGGGGGCCGGGTCACTGAAGCTTTCTTT.

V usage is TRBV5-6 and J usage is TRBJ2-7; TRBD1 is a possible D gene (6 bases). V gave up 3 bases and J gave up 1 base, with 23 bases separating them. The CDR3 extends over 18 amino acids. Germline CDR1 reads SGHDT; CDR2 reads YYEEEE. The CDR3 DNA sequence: TGTGCCAGCAGCTCCCAGGGGATTCAGGGGCCTATTTCCTACGAGCAGTACTTC. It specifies CASSSQGIQGPISYEQYF.